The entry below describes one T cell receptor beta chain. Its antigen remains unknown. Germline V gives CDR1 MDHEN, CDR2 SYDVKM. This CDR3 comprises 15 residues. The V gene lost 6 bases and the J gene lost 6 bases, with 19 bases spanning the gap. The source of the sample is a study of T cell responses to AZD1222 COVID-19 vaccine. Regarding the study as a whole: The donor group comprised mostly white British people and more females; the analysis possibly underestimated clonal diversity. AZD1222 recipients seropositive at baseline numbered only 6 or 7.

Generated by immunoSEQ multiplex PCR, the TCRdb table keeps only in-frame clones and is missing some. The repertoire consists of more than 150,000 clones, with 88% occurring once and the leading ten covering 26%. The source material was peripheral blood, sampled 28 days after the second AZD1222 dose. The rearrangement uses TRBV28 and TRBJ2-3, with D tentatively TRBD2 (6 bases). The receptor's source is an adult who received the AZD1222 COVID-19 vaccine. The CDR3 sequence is CASSPGTALTDTQYF. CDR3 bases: TGTGCCAGCAGCCCGGGGACTGCCCTCACGGATACGCAGTATTTT.